The 9 T cell receptor beta chains given below trace back to one sample, sequenced in a study of cytomegalovirus exposure and HLA in healthy donors. With 60 Vbeta and 13 Jbeta primers, the PCR was carried out. Assay used: immunoSEQ multiplex PCR; TCRdb lists only in-frame clones, some missing. The sample lists approximately 100,000 clones, around 10% occurring once. The source material was PBMCs. Receptors were obtained from a man aged 50 to 60 in good health and CMV-seropositive.

The table lists this clone with a few counts. This chain links TRBV30 with TRBJ1-6; 7 nucleotides align to TRBD1. Germline V gives CDR1 GTSNPN, CDR2 SVGIG (reference sequence). The CDR3 has 17 amino acids. V trimming: 1 base; J trimming: 3 bases; junction bases outside the gene matches: 9. In DNA, the CDR3 is TGTGCCTGGAGTGCCAGGGGGACAAGTCTCTATAATTCACCCCTCCACTTT. It is translated as CAWSARGTSLYNSPLHF.

The V and J genes are TRBV6-5 and TRBJ1-1; TRBD1 matches at 9 bases. The CDR3 is made up of 13 amino acids. Trimming removed 10 bases from V and 3 bases from J; junction bases left unmatched: 6. Looked up from germline, CDR1 is MNHEY and CDR2 is SVGAGI. The CDR3 coding sequence is TGTGCCACCAAGACAGGGGGGGACACTGAAGCTTTCTTT. Translated: CATKTGGDTEAFF.

The chain links TRBV5-6 to TRBJ1-2; 11 bases are a match to TRBD1. With V trimmed by 3 bases and J by 9 bases, 7 bases remained unmatched. The CDR3 extends over 14 amino acids. Germline V gene data show CDR1 as SGHDT and CDR2 as YYEEEE. In DNA form, the CDR3 reads TGTGCCAGCAGCTATGGACAGGGGGCTTCTAGCTACACCTTC. Its protein product is CASSYGQGASSYTF.

The chain links TRBV6-1 to TRBJ1-6; D gene unclear. V gave up 6 bases and J gave up 8 bases, with 14 bases separating them. The CDR3 covers 14 residues. Germline V gene lookup returns CDR1 MNHNS and CDR2 SASEGT. This chain's CDR3 is CASRGSPVDSPLHF. In DNA form, the CDR3 reads TGTGCCAGCAGGGGCTCGCCGGTGGATTCACCCCTCCACTTT.

The CDR3: CSVEDLPAGDYEQFF. CDR3 bases: TGCAGCGTTGAAGATCTCCCAGCGGGAGACTATGAGCAGTTCTTC. J is TRBJ2-1 and V is TRBV29-1; 8 positions agree with TRBD2. Germline V CDR1 and CDR2: SQVTM, ANQGSEA. The CDR3 sequence is 15 residues long. Trimming at V came to 0 bases and at J to 8 bases, leaving 9 bases not matched to a gene.

As to this clone: Because the CDR3 is missing its conserved closing phenylalanine or tryptophan, this is likely a read error. The chain employs TRBV11-2 and TRBJ2-2; 7 nucleotides align to TRBD1. The CDR3 has 15 residues. Unmatched junction bases numbered 5, after V lost 6 bases and J lost 1 base. Germline V gene data show CDR1 as SGHAT and CDR2 as FQNNGV. CDR3 amino acids: CASRPTGLNTGELFL. In DNA form, the CDR3 reads TGTGCCAGCAGACCGACAGGGCTGAACACCGGGGAGCTGTTTTTG.

CDR3 sequence (DNA): TGTGCCATCAGTGAGTCTAGGGACAGGGCCTACGAGCAGTACTTC. Its translation: CAISESRDRAYEQYF. The chain is built from TRBV10-3 and TRBJ2-7, with 9 nucleotides matching TRBD1. Trimming took 0 bases from V and 2 from J; bases not matched to a gene: 2. The CDR3 runs 15 residues. Germline V lookup: CDR1 ENHRY, CDR2 SYGVKD.

V and J are TRBV2 and TRBJ1-1; TRBD1 is a possible D gene (6 bases). The germline V gene encodes CDR1 SNHLY and CDR2 FYNNEI. Trimming pared 6 bases from V and 0 bases from J, leaving 8 bases between. This CDR3 has 13 amino acids. CDR3: CASRRGMNTEAFF. The CDR3 DNA is TGTGCCAGCAGGAGGGGGATGAACACTGAAGCTTTCTTT.

This clone has more than one count but fewer than ten. This rearrangement joins TRBV6-6 to TRBJ1-2; D not certain. The CDR3 consists of 13 residues. The germline gives CDR1 MNHNY, CDR2 SVGAGI (reference sequence). The ends were cut back, 7 bases at V and 8 bases at J, with 17 bases in the middle. CDR3 amino acids: CASTTLSLRGYTF. CDR3 DNA: TGTGCCAGCACTACCCTGTCCTTGCGGGGCTACACCTTC.